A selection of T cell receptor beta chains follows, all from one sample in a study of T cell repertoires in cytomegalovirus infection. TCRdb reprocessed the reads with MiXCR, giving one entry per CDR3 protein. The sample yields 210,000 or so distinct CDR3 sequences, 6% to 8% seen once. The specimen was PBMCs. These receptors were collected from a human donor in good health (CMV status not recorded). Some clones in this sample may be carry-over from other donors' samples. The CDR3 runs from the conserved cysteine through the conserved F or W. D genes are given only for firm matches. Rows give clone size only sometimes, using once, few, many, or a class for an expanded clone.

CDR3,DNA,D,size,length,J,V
CASSLRDIPYEQYF,TGTGCCAGCAGCTTAAGGGACATCCCCTACGAGCAGTACTTC,NA,many,14,TRBJ2-7,TRBV7-9
CSATGTGGNVLTF,TGCAGCGCCACGGGGACAGGCGGGAACGTCCTGACTTTC,TRBD1,NA,13,TRBJ2-6,TRBV29-1
CASRPRSGGGPYNEQFF,TGTGCCAGCAGGCCTCGGAGCGGGGGGGGCCCCTACAATGAGCAGTTCTTC,TRBD2,few,17,TRBJ2-1,TRBV12-3/TRBV12-4
CASRGLSSSYSEQFF,TGTGCCAGCCGGGGACTTTCGTCCTCCTACAGTGAGCAGTTCTTC,NA,few,15,TRBJ2-1,TRBV19
CASSLARVRGQTEAFF,TGTGCCAGCAGCTTGGCCAGGGTCAGGGGGCAAACTGAAGCTTTCTTT,TRBD1,few,16,TRBJ1-1,TRBV5-6
CASSLQGGSQPQHF,TGTGCCAGCAGCTTACAGGGGGGTAGTCAGCCCCAGCATTTT,TRBD1,many,14,TRBJ1-5,TRBV7-9
CSARAMTASFNEQFF,TGCAGTGCCCGGGCGATGACGGCCTCCTTCAATGAGCAGTTCTTC,NA,many,15,TRBJ2-1,TRBV20-1
CASSERTGATDTQYF,TGTGCCAGCAGCGAAAGGACAGGGGCAACAGATACGCAGTATTTT,TRBD1,many,15,TRBJ2-3,TRBV11-3
CASNGRTYNEQFF,TGCGCCAGCAACGGACGGACCTACAATGAGCAGTTCTTC,NA,many,13,TRBJ2-1,TRBV23-1
CASSEEKSGGAHGEQFF,TGTGCCAGCAGTGAAGAGAAGAGCGGGGGGGCCCACGGTGAGCAGTTCTTC,TRBD2,many,17,TRBJ2-1,TRBV2
CASSQIVSRDNEQFF,TGCGCCAGCAGCCAAATTGTGAGCCGAGACAATGAGCAGTTCTTC,NA,many,15,TRBJ2-1,TRBV4-3
CSARENYRTEAFF,TGCAGTGCTAGAGAGAACTACCGGACTGAAGCTTTCTTT,NA,many,13,TRBJ1-1,TRBV20-1
CASRRQDLNEQFF,TGCGCCAGCAGACGACAGGATTTAAATGAGCAGTTCTTC,NA,NA,13,TRBJ2-1,TRBV5-1
CASGPVARDTEAFF,TGTGCCAGCGGCCCGGTGGCGAGGGACACTGAAGCTTTCTTT,NA,few,14,TRBJ1-1,TRBV12-3/TRBV12-4
CASSLGSVGNEKLFF,TGCGCCAGCAGCTTGGGCTCCGTCGGGAATGAAAAACTGTTTTTT,NA,NA,15,TRBJ1-4,TRBV5-1
CSAPRDRGLYGYTF,TGCAGTGCTCCCCGGGACAGGGGGCTTTATGGCTACACCTTC,TRBD1,many,14,TRBJ1-2,TRBV20-1
CASSWGGLYKNFSYNEQFF,TGCGCCAGCAGCTGGGGGGGGCTTTATAAAAACTTCTCCTACAATGAGCAGTTCTTC,NA,many,19,TRBJ2-1,TRBV5-1
CSARGTEKLFF,TGCAGTGCTAGAGGAACCGAAAAACTGTTTTTT,NA,many,11,TRBJ1-4,TRBV20-1
CASSLGVDSPLHF,TGTGCCAGTAGCCTCGGGGTCGATTCACCCCTCCACTTT,NA,many,13,TRBJ1-6,TRBV19
CASLPGQGYGYTF,TGTGCCAGCTTGCCGGGACAGGGCTATGGCTACACCTTC,TRBD1,many,13,TRBJ1-2,TRBV18
CASSLREHQPQHF,TGCGCCAGCAGCTTGCGTGAGCATCAGCCCCAGCATTTT,NA,many,13,TRBJ1-5,TRBV5-1
CASSRGTVNSPLHF,TGTGCCAGCAGTCGCGGGACAGTGAATTCACCCCTCCACTTT,TRBD1,NA,14,TRBJ1-6,TRBV12-3/TRBV12-4
CASRKGGTASGANVLTF,TGTGCCAGCAGGAAGGGGGGGACCGCCTCTGGGGCCAACGTCCTGACTTTC,NA,few,17,TRBJ2-6,TRBV28
CSARGQGSGNTIYF,TGCAGTGCTAGAGGACAGGGCTCTGGAAACACCATATATTTT,TRBD1,many,14,TRBJ1-3,TRBV20-1
CASSFSPGETQYF,TGTGCCAGCAGCTTCTCACCTGGGGAGACCCAGTACTTC,NA,many,13,TRBJ2-5,TRBV7-2
CASRPQGTATYGYTF,TGTGCCAGCAGACCCCAGGGGACAGCGACCTATGGCTACACCTTC,TRBD1,many,15,TRBJ1-2,TRBV28
CASSVLTGTTDTQYF,TGCGCCAGCAGCGTCCTGACAGGGACCACAGATACGCAGTATTTT,TRBD1,few,15,TRBJ2-3,TRBV5-1
CASSPPTYNEQFF,TGTGCCAGCAGTCCACCAACCTACAATGAGCAGTTCTTC,NA,many,13,TRBJ2-1,TRBV28
CASSPPSAGLGNEQFF,TGTGCCAGCAGCCCCCCTAGCGCGGGGCTAGGGAATGAGCAGTTCTTC,NA,many,16,TRBJ2-1,TRBV3-1
CASSLYPGPRLGTEAFF,TGTGCCAGCAGCTTGTACCCGGGACCTCGGCTAGGGACTGAAGCTTTCTTT,NA,many,17,TRBJ1-1,TRBV7-2
CASSLMAIMNTEAFF,TGTGCCAGCAGCTTGATGGCTATTATGAACACTGAAGCTTTCTTT,NA,many,15,TRBJ1-1,TRBV7-2
CASSPQITDTQYF,TGTGCCAGCAGCCCCCAGATCACAGATACGCAGTATTTT,NA,many,13,TRBJ2-3,TRBV7-2
CASSQGVDTQYF,TGTGCCAGCAGCCAAGGGGTAGATACGCAGTATTTT,NA,many,12,TRBJ2-3,TRBV3-1
CSASGTAGKEDTQYF,TGCAGTGCTAGTGGGACAGCCGGCAAAGAAGATACGCAGTATTTT,TRBD1,many,15,TRBJ2-3,TRBV20-1
CSAPPLGALDEKLFF,TGCAGTGCCCCTCCCCTGGGAGCATTGGATGAAAAACTGTTTTTT,NA,NA,15,TRBJ1-4,TRBV20-1
CASSDRRERNEKLFF,TGTGCCAGCAGCGATCGGAGGGAGAGAAATGAAAAACTGTTTTTT,NA,many,15,TRBJ1-4,TRBV2
CASSLDGSSFNVQFF,TGTGCCAGCAGTCTGGACGGGAGCTCCTTCAATGTGCAGTTCTTC,NA,NA,15,TRBJ2-1,TRBV6-6
CATRGLAGSYEQYF,TGTGCCACGCGGGGCCTAGCGGGATCCTACGAGCAGTACTTC,TRBD2,many,14,TRBJ2-7,TRBV10-3
CSVEGDFTDTQYF,TGCAGCGTTGAAGGGGACTTCACAGATACGCAGTATTTT,NA,many,13,TRBJ2-3,TRBV29-1
CASSYEVGDTQYF,TGTGCCAGCAGTTACGAAGTGGGAGATACGCAGTATTTT,NA,many,13,TRBJ2-3,TRBV6-2/TRBV6-3
CASSSRGGVRAYNEQFF,TGTGCCAGCAGCTCCCGCGGGGGGGTCAGAGCCTACAATGAGCAGTTCTTC,TRBD2,few,17,TRBJ2-1,TRBV7-8
CSVVHDRATQYF,TGCAGCGTTGTCCATGACAGGGCTACGCAGTATTTT,TRBD1,few,12,TRBJ2-3,TRBV29-1
CASSEQGEGYEQYF,TGTGCCAGCAGCGAACAGGGAGAGGGGTACGAGCAGTACTTC,NA,few,14,TRBJ2-7,TRBV9
CASSLRLAEDTDTQYF,TGTGCCAGCAGCTTGAGACTAGCGGAAGATACAGATACGCAGTATTTT,TRBD2,many,16,TRBJ2-3,TRBV7-8
CASSELGTESYNEQFF,TGTGCCAGCAGTGAGCTCGGGACAGAGAGCTACAATGAGCAGTTCTTC,TRBD1,NA,16,TRBJ2-1,TRBV2
CASSPDSSTEAFF,TGTGCCAGTAGTCCGGACAGCAGCACTGAAGCTTTCTTT,NA,many,13,TRBJ1-1,TRBV19
CSVEGRGQETQYF,TGCAGCGTTGAGGGGAGAGGGCAAGAGACCCAGTACTTC,NA,many,13,TRBJ2-5,TRBV29-1
CASSFLGAWGNEHFF,TGTGCCAGCAGCTTCCTGGGGGCTTGGGGCAATGAGCATTTCTTC,NA,NA,15,TRBJ2-1,TRBV7-4
CASSPGTGAPYEQYF,TGTGCCAGCAGTCCCGGGACAGGGGCACCCTACGAGCAGTACTTC,TRBD1,many,15,TRBJ2-7,TRBV27
CASSAPGRAEQYF,TGTGCCAGCAGTGCTCCGGGCAGGGCCGAGCAGTACTTC,NA,NA,13,TRBJ2-7,TRBV6-1
CSARERAPGGQHF,TGCAGTGCTAGAGAGAGGGCCCCTGGGGGCCAGCATTTT,NA,many,13,TRBJ1-5,TRBV20-1
CSARQGADEKLSF,TGCAGTGCGAGACAGGGGGCAGATGAAAAACTGTCTTTT,TRBD1,NA,13,TRBJ1-4,TRBV20-1
CSARTAGVQETQYF,TGCAGTGCTAGAACAGCGGGGGTGCAAGAGACCCAGTACTTC,TRBD2,many,14,TRBJ2-5,TRBV20-1
CASSLDSPSSYNEQFF,TGCGCCAGCAGCTTGGACTCGCCAAGCTCCTACAATGAGCAGTTCTTC,NA,many,16,TRBJ2-1,TRBV5-1
CASSPGPHYGYTF,TGTGCCAGCAGCCCGGGGCCTCACTATGGCTACACCTTC,NA,many,13,TRBJ1-2,TRBV7-3